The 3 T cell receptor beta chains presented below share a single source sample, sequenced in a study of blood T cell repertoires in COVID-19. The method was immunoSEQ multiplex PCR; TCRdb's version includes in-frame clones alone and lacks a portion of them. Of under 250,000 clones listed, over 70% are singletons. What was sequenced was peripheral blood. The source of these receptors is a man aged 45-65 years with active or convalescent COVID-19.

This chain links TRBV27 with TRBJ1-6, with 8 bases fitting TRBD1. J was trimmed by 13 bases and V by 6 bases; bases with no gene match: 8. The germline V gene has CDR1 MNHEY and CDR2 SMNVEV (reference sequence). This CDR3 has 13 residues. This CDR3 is CASRDRELFPLHF. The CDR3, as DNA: TGTGCCAGCAGGGACAGGGAACTTTTCCCCCTCCACTTT.

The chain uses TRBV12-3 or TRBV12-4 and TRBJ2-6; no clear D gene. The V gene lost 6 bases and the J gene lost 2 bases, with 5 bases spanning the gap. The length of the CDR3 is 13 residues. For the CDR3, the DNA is TGTGCCAGCAGCGCAGCTGGGGCCAACGTCCTGACTTTC. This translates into CASSAAGANVLTF.

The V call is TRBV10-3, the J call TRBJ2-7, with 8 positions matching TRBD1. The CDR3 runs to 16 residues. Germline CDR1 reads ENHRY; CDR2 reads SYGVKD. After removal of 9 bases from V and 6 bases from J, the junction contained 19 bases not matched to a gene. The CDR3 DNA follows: TGTGCCATTGCTTCCTACTGGGACAGGTCAGGCAGCGAGCAGTACTTC. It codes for CAIASYWDRSGSEQYF.